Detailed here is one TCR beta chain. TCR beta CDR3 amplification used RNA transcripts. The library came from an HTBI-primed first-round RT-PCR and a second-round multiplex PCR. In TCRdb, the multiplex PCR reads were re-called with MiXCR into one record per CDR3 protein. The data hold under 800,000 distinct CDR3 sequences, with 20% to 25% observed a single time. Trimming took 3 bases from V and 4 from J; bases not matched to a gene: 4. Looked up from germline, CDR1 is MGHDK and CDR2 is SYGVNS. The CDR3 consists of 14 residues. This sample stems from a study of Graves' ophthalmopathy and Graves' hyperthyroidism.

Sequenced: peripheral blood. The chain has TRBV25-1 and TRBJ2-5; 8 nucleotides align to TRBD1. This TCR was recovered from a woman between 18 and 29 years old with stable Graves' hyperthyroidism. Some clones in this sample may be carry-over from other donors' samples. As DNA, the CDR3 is TGTGCCAGCAGTGATAGAGGACAGGGAGAGACCCAGTACTTC. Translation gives CASSDRGQGETQYF.